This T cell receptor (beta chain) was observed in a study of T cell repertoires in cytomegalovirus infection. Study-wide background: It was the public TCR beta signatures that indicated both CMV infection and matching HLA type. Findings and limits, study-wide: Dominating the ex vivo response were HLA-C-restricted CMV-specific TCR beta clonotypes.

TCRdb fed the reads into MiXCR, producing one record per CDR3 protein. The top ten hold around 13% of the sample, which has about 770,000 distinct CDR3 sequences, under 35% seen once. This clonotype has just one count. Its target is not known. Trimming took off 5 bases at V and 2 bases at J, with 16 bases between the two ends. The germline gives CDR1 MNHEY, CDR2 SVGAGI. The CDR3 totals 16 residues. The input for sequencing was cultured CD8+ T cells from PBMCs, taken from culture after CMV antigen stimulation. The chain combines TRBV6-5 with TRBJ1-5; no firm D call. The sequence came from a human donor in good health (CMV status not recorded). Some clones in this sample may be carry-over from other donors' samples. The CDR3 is CASSPDSLVGNQPQHF. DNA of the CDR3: TGTGCCAGCAGTCCGGACTCTTTAGTAGGCAATCAGCCCCAGCATTTT.